This T cell receptor beta chain was recovered during a study of blood T cell repertoires in COVID-19. Study-wide context: COVID-19 samples collected from the United States, Italy and Spain covered acute and convalescent phases.

Here immunoSEQ multiplex PCR was the method, and the copy in TCRdb shows in-frame clones only, minus some. The table has about 70,000 clones, around 86% seen once; the top ten hold around 3.9%. CDR3 size: 18 residues. V was pared by 0 bases and J by 4 bases, with 9 bases of the junction left unmatched. From germline, CDR1 is SGDLS and CDR2 YYNGEE. The receptor's source is a man in his 70s with active COVID-19. V and J are TRBV9 and TRBJ2-2; 10 positions agree with TRBD1. Material for sequencing was peripheral blood. The CDR3, as DNA: TGTGCCAGCAGCGTAGGGTCCCCACGGGACAGGGGCACCGGGGAGCTGTTTTTT. This gives the protein CASSVGSPRDRGTGELFF.